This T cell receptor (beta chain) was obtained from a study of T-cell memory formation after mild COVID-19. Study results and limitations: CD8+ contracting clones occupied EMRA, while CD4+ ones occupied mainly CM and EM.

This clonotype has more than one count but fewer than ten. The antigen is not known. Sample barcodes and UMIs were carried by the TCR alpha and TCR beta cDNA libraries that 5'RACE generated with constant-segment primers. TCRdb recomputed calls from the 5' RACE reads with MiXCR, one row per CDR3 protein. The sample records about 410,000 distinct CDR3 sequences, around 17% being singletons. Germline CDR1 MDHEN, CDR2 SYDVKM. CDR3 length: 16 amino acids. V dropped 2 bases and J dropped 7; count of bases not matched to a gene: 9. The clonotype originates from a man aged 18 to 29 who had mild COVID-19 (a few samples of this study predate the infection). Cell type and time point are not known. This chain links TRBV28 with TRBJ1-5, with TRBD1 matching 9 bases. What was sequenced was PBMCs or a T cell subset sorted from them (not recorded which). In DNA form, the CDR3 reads TGTGCCAGCAGTTTAGGCGCTGGGACAGGGTACCAGCCCCAGCATTTT. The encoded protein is CASSLGAGTGYQPQHF.